The clone carrying this T cell receptor (beta chain) was detected many times. The antigen is unknown. This sample was included in a study of T cell repertoires in cytomegalovirus infection. Findings and limits, study-wide: Predominance within the ex vivo response was attributable to HLA-C-restricted CMV-specific TCR beta clonotypes. Cumulative public TCR beta family frequency identified carriers of CMV plus the relevant HLA.

TCRdb analysed the reads with MiXCR anew, one entry per CDR3 protein. This table has about 920,000 distinct CDR3 sequences, approximately 30% appearing once. The V gene lost 5 bases and the J gene lost 0 bases, with 26 bases spanning the gap. The CDR3 has 19 amino acids. The germline V gene has CDR1 SGHVS and CDR2 FNYEAQ. The chain carries TRBV7-6 and TRBJ2-7, with a tentative D call TRBD2 (6 bases). The receptor was derived from a human donor in good health (CMV status not recorded). Some clones in this sample may be carry-over from other donors' samples. This sample comprised cultured CD8+ T cells from PBMCs, obtained from culture after CMV antigen stimulation. The CDR3 loop is CASSGPTGTPELSSYEQYF. The CDR3 region has the DNA TGTGCCAGCAGCGGTCCAACCGGGACTCCAGAATTGAGCTCCTACGAGCAGTACTTC.